This TCR beta chain comes out of a study of cytomegalovirus exposure and HLA in healthy donors. Study conclusions and caveats: Clonal expansion, a later analysis showed, was greater in HLA-associated TCR beta chains than in equally common others. Sequencing likely caused a cluster of highly shared sequence variants.

J was trimmed by 2 bases and V by 3 bases; bases with no gene match: 5. Per the germline V gene, CDR1 is WSHSY and CDR2 is SAAADI. This CDR3 comprises 15 residues. Nominal health characterized the donors when sampled, though unrecorded immune exposures were likely. In this sample, this clone turned up once. Its cognate antigen is unknown. PCR involved 60 Vbeta and 13 Jbeta primers. Profiled with immunoSEQ multiplex PCR; TCRdb holds only in-frame clones, not every one. This sample yields 100,000 to 150,000 clones, of which 50% to 75% are seen a single time; 2% to 2.5% belongs to the top ten. The chain employs TRBV10-2 and TRBJ2-7; 9 nucleotides match TRBD1. The sequenced sample consisted of PBMCs. This receptor was taken from a woman between 40 and 55 years old in good health and CMV-seronegative. DNA of the CDR3: TGCGCCAGCAGTGACCTCCGGGACAGGGCCTACGAGCAGTACTTC. It is translated as CASSDLRDRAYEQYF.